The following is a T cell receptor (beta chain) sequence with its context. The antigen is not known. The read halts 3 residues ahead of the CDR3 end, with the missing end drawn from the germline J gene. TCRdb's copy holds only in-frame clones and misses some; the assay was immunoSEQ multiplex PCR. This sample's table reports around 12,000 clones. The data originate from a study of T cells in women clearing cervical HPV infection. Study results and limitations: TRBV6-7 abundance was lower in cases than controls (roughly 0.12% versus 0.15%).

Germline V gene lookup returns CDR1 SGHTA and CDR2 FQGNSA. This CDR3 has 15 amino acids. Trimming took 1 base from V and 2 from J, leaving 11 bases between them. The chain uses TRBV7-2 and TRBJ2-5; TRBD2 is a possible D gene (6 bases). Sequencing was performed on blood buffy coat. This clonotype was sampled from a woman aged 18 to 69 with a cervical HPV16 infection that either progressed to CIN3+ or cleared (not recorded which). CDR3 amino acids: CASSLVLARQETQYF. CDR3 bases read: TGTGCCAGCAGCTTAGTCCTAGCGCGGCAAGAGACC.